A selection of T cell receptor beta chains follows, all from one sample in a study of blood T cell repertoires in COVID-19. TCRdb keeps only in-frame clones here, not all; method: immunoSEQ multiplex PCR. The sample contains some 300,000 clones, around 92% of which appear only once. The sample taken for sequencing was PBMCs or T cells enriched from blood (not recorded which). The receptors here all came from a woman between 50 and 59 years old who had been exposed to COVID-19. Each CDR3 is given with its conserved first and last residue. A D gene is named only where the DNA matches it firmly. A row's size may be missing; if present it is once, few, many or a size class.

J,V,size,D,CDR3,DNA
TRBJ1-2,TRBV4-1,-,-,CASSQTGEGNLVYGYTF,TGCGCCAGCAGCCAAACGGGGGAGGGGAATTTAGTCTATGGCTACACCTTC
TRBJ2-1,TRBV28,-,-,CASSSPANSFYNEQFF,TGTGCCAGCAGCTCACCCGCCAACTCTTTTTACAATGAGCAGTTCTTC
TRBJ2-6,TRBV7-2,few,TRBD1,CASEGRGLGGANVLTF,TGTGCCTCGGAGGGCAGGGGGCTAGGCGGGGCCAACGTCCTGACTTTC
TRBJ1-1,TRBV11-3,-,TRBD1,CASSHRGENTEAFF,TGTGCCAGCAGCCACAGGGGAGAGAACACTGAAGCTTTCTTT
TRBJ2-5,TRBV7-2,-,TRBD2,CASSFPSGGASKDTQYF,TGTGCCAGCAGCTTCCCTAGCGGGGGGGCCTCCAAAGACACCCAGTACTTC
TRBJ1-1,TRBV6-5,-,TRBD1,CASRYRGRDTEAFF,TGTGCCAGCAGATACAGGGGGCGAGACACTGAAGCTTTCTTT
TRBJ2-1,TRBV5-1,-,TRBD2,CASSSRTSGGAYNEQFF,TGCGCCAGCAGCTCTCGGACTAGCGGGGGGGCATACAATGAGCAGTTCTTC
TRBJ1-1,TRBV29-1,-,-,CSVQLGGHTEAFF,TGCAGCGTCCAGTTGGGGGGGCACACTGAAGCTTTCTTT
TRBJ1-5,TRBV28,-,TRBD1,CASTRTTGFSNQPQHF,TGTGCCAGCACCAGAACGACAGGGTTTAGCAATCAGCCCCAGCATTTT
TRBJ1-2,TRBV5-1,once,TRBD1,CASSLAPGQGTNYGYTF,TGCGCCAGCAGCTTGGCCCCCGGACAGGGAACAAACTATGGCTACACCTTC
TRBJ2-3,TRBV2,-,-,CASSGAHPDTQYF,TGTGCCAGCAGTGGGGCTCATCCAGATACGCAGTATTTT
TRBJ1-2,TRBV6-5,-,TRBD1,CASSYAAGGGYTF,TGTGCCAGCAGTTACGCGGCAGGGGGTGGCTACACCTTC
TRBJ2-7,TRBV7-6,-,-,CASSLAEGATYEQYF,TGTGCCAGCAGCTTAGCGGAGGGGGCCACTTACGAGCAGTACTTC
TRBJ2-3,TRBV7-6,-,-,CASAGGTRSTDTQYF,TGTGCCAGCGCCGGGGGAACCCGAAGCACAGATACGCAGTATTTT
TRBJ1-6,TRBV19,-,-,CASSETSSSYNSPLHF,TGTGCCAGTAGTGAAACGAGTAGCTCCTATAATTCACCCCTCCACTTT
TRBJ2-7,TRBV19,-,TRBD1,CASATTGGGEQYF,TGTGCCAGCGCGACGACAGGGGGTGGCGAGCAGTACTTC